Listed below are T cell receptor beta chains from one sample, sequenced in a study of blood T cell repertoires in COVID-19. Repertoires were generated with immunoSEQ multiplex PCR, while TCRdb's copy carries only in-frame clones and drops some. The sample consists of around 200,000 clones, about 81% of them appearing once. Sequencing input: PBMCs or T cells enriched from blood (not recorded which). The receptors derive from a man between 40 and 49 years old who had recovered from COVID-19. CDR3s include the opening cysteine and the closing phenylalanine or tryptophan. The D gene is left open where the match is weak. Not all rows give a size; the values are once, few, many and, for expanded clones, a class.

J gene,D gene,V gene,clone size,CDR3 protein,CDR3 DNA
TRBJ1-1,NA,TRBV5-1,NA,CASSSNPGRGRNTEAFF,TGCGCCAGCAGCTCCAACCCGGGACGGGGGAGGAACACTGAAGCTTTCTTT
TRBJ2-5,TRBD1,TRBV28,NA,CASSLGTGNFRGETQYF,TGTGCCAGCAGCCTAGGGACAGGGAACTTTAGGGGGGAGACCCAGTACTTC
TRBJ2-1,NA,TRBV5-1,few,CASSLESSYNEQFF,TGCGCCAGCAGCCTAGAGAGCTCCTACAATGAGCAGTTCTTC
TRBJ1-5,NA,TRBV5-8,NA,CASSSLHQPQHF,TGTGCCAGCAGCTCCCTCCATCAGCCCCAGCATTTT
TRBJ1-3,NA,TRBV12-2,NA,CASRIRTGTEGNTIYF,TGTGCAAGTCGCATACGCACCGGGACAGAAGGAAACACCATATATTTT
TRBJ2-3,NA,TRBV6-5,few,CASSLGRTDTQYF,TGTGCCAGCAGTTTGGGCCGCACAGATACGCAGTATTTT
TRBJ2-3,NA,TRBV11-3,NA,CASSSGGAADTQYF,TGTGCCAGCAGTTCTGGCGGAGCGGCAGATACGCAGTATTTT
TRBJ2-7,NA,TRBV5-4,NA,CASSGNRGGNEQYF,TGTGCCAGCAGCGGCAACAGGGGGGGCAACGAGCAGTACTTC
TRBJ1-6,TRBD1,TRBV2,NA,CASSERGTVNSPLHF,TGTGCCAGCAGTGAAAGAGGGACAGTCAATTCACCCCTCCACTTT
TRBJ1-2,NA,TRBV13,NA,CASSLPQGYGYTF,TGTGCCAGCAGCTTACCTCAGGGGTATGGCTACACCTTC
TRBJ1-2,TRBD1,TRBV29-1,NA,CSVGNRGPLGYTF,TGCAGCGTTGGGAACAGGGGTCCCTTGGGCTACACCTTC
TRBJ2-5,NA,TRBV11-2,once,CASSLRFGQETQYF,TGTGCCAGCAGCTTGAGGTTTGGGCAAGAGACCCAGTACTTC
TRBJ2-3,TRBD2,TRBV18,NA,CASSALLAAGRTDTQYF,TGTGCCAGCTCAGCTCTACTAGCGGCGGGACGCACAGATACGCAGTATTTT
TRBJ1-2,TRBD1,TRBV6-5,NA,CASRDRGYGYTF,TGTGCCAGCAGGGACAGGGGCTATGGCTACACCTTC
TRBJ1-2,NA,TRBV6-1,NA,CASSETSGQFYGYTF,TGTGCCAGCAGTGAAACGTCAGGGCAATTCTATGGCTACACCTTC
TRBJ1-3,NA,TRBV2,NA,CASSGDGSSGNTIYF,TGTGCCAGCAGCGGAGACGGGAGCTCTGGAAACACCATATATTTT
TRBJ2-7,TRBD2,TRBV5-1,NA,CASSWASGRVEQYF,TGCGCCAGCAGCTGGGCTAGCGGGAGAGTCGAGCAGTACTTC